A selection of T cell receptor beta chains follows, all from one sample in a study of memory CD4+ T cells and cytomegalovirus serostatus. Method: immunoSEQ multiplex PCR; TCRdb's copy keeps in-frame clones and lacks some. The repertoire holds tens of thousands of clones, with roughly three quarters as singletons. The sequencing input was memory CD4+ T cells from blood. Source of these receptors: an adult in good health and CMV-seronegative. Each CDR3 is given with its conserved first and last residue. D genes are given only for firm matches. Only part of the rows carry a size: once, few, many, or a class if the clone is expanded.

abundance: -; d_gene: -; v_gene: TRBV21-1; j_gene: TRBJ1-2; CDR3nt: TGTGCCAGCAGCAAGGGACCGGGACCTAACTATGGCTACACCTTC; CDR3aa: CASSKGPGPNYGYTF
abundance: -; d_gene: TRBD1; v_gene: TRBV27; j_gene: TRBJ1-3; CDR3nt: TGTGCCAGCAGTCCCGACAGGGTCTCTGGAAACACCATATATTTT; CDR3aa: CASSPDRVSGNTIYF
abundance: -; d_gene: -; v_gene: TRBV5-1; j_gene: TRBJ2-5; CDR3nt: TGCGCCAGCAGCTTGTCGGGCGGGGGCAAAGAGACCCAGTACTTC; CDR3aa: CASSLSGGGKETQYF
abundance: -; d_gene: -; v_gene: TRBV27; j_gene: TRBJ1-1; CDR3nt: TGTGCCAGCAGTTTTAACAGGCACACTGAAGCTTTCTTT; CDR3aa: CASSFNRHTEAFF
abundance: -; d_gene: TRBD2; v_gene: TRBV19; j_gene: TRBJ2-1; CDR3nt: TGTGCCAGTAGCCTGGGGCGGGGGGGCCTAGATGAGCAGTTCTTC; CDR3aa: CASSLGRGGLDEQFF
abundance: -; d_gene: -; v_gene: TRBV7-6; j_gene: TRBJ1-5; CDR3nt: TGTGCCAGCAGCTTAACCTCTCTGGGAGCCCAGCATTTT; CDR3aa: CASSLTSLGAQHF
abundance: -; d_gene: -; v_gene: TRBV28; j_gene: TRBJ1-5; CDR3nt: TGTGCCAGCAGTTCCCCCGACAGTCAGCCCCAGCATTTT; CDR3aa: CASSSPDSQPQHF
abundance: -; d_gene: -; v_gene: TRBV5-1; j_gene: TRBJ2-1; CDR3nt: TGCGCCAGCAGCCTAGGGGGCGGGAGCTCCTACAATGAGCAGTTCTTC; CDR3aa: CASSLGGGSSYNEQFF
abundance: -; d_gene: -; v_gene: TRBV11-3; j_gene: TRBJ1-1; CDR3nt: TGTGCCAGCAGCCCGGGACAGAACACTGAAGCTTTCTTT; CDR3aa: CASSPGQNTEAFF
abundance: once; d_gene: -; v_gene: TRBV7-6; j_gene: TRBJ1-2; CDR3nt: TGTGCCAGCAGCTTAGAACGGAAGGGGGAGGGAGGCTACACCTTC; CDR3aa: CASSLERKGEGGYTF
abundance: -; d_gene: TRBD1; v_gene: TRBV19; j_gene: TRBJ1-6; CDR3nt: TGTGCCAGTAGTTCCACGACAGGGGGGCGTTCACCCCTCCACTTT; CDR3aa: CASSSTTGGRSPLHF
abundance: -; d_gene: -; v_gene: TRBV6-5; j_gene: TRBJ2-2; CDR3nt: TGTGCCAGCAAAAGGGGCCCCAACACCGGGGAGCTGTTTTTT; CDR3aa: CASKRGPNTGELFF
abundance: -; d_gene: TRBD1; v_gene: TRBV27; j_gene: TRBJ1-6; CDR3nt: TGTGCCAGCAGTCTATACAAAGGACAGGGGGAGTCACCCCTCCACTTT; CDR3aa: CASSLYKGQGESPLHF
abundance: -; d_gene: -; v_gene: TRBV7-6; j_gene: TRBJ2-6; CDR3nt: TGTGCCAGCAGCCCCGGGGCGGCGGGTGGTAGGTCTGGGGCCAACGTCCTGACTTTC; CDR3aa: CASSPGAAGGRSGANVLTF
abundance: few; d_gene: -; v_gene: TRBV5-8; j_gene: TRBJ1-4; CDR3nt: TGTGCCAGCAGCACCCGACAGGCAACTAATGAAAAACTGTTTTTT; CDR3aa: CASSTRQATNEKLFF
abundance: few; d_gene: TRBD2; v_gene: TRBV5-4; j_gene: TRBJ2-3; CDR3nt: TGTGCCAGCAGCCGGACGGGGGGTGGGCGAGGCACAGATACGCAGTATTTT; CDR3aa: CASSRTGGGRGTDTQYF
abundance: -; d_gene: -; v_gene: TRBV7-8; j_gene: TRBJ2-7; CDR3nt: TGTGCCAGCAGCTTCCCCCCAGGCGCCTACGAGCAGTACTTC; CDR3aa: CASSFPPGAYEQYF
abundance: few; d_gene: -; v_gene: TRBV19; j_gene: TRBJ1-2; CDR3nt: TGTGCCAGTAGTCCGACACTAACCCAAGGAATCTATGGCTACACCTTC; CDR3aa: CASSPTLTQGIYGYTF
abundance: -; d_gene: TRBD2; v_gene: TRBV9; j_gene: TRBJ2-3; CDR3nt: TGTGCCAGCAGCTCATCCACTAGCGGGGGGGCCAAAGATACGCAGTATTTT; CDR3aa: CASSSSTSGGAKDTQYF
abundance: -; d_gene: -; v_gene: TRBV28; j_gene: TRBJ2-1; CDR3nt: TGTGCCAGCAGCCCGGGACGGGAGAATGAGCAGTTCTTC; CDR3aa: CASSPGRENEQFF
abundance: -; d_gene: -; v_gene: TRBV5-1; j_gene: TRBJ1-6; CDR3nt: TGCGCCAGCAGCTTGGAAACAGGGTGGAATTCACCCCTCCACTTT; CDR3aa: CASSLETGWNSPLHF
abundance: -; d_gene: -; v_gene: TRBV7-8; j_gene: TRBJ2-7; CDR3nt: TGTGCCAGCAGCACCCGGACAGTCGCCTACGAGCAGTACTTC; CDR3aa: CASSTRTVAYEQYF
abundance: -; d_gene: -; v_gene: TRBV7-9; j_gene: TRBJ1-6; CDR3nt: TGTGCCTACAGGAGTTCGAATAATTCACCCCTCCACTTT; CDR3aa: CAYRSSNNSPLHF
abundance: -; d_gene: -; v_gene: TRBV6-5; j_gene: TRBJ1-5; CDR3nt: TGTGCCAGCAGTTACAGGAGCAATCAGCCCCAGCATTTT; CDR3aa: CASSYRSNQPQHF
abundance: -; d_gene: -; v_gene: TRBV7-9; j_gene: TRBJ1-1; CDR3nt: TGTGCCAGCAGCGGCAGGGATTTTATGAACACTGAAGCTTTCTTT; CDR3aa: CASSGRDFMNTEAFF
abundance: -; d_gene: -; v_gene: TRBV30; j_gene: TRBJ1-2; CDR3nt: TGTGCCTGGAGTTTGGGTCAGGCGAACGGCTACACCTTC; CDR3aa: CAWSLGQANGYTF
abundance: -; d_gene: -; v_gene: TRBV27; j_gene: TRBJ1-6; CDR3nt: TGTGCCAGCAGCAGGGGCCAGGGGAGAAATTCACCCCTCCACTTT; CDR3aa: CASSRGQGRNSPLHF
abundance: -; d_gene: -; v_gene: TRBV6-5; j_gene: TRBJ2-2; CDR3nt: TGTGCCAGCAGTTACCCGTCCGGGGAGCTGTTTTTT; CDR3aa: CASSYPSGELFF
abundance: -; d_gene: -; v_gene: TRBV28; j_gene: TRBJ2-2; CDR3nt: TGTGCCAGCAGCCCGAACACCGGGGAGCTGTTTTTT; CDR3aa: CASSPNTGELFF
abundance: -; d_gene: -; v_gene: TRBV2; j_gene: TRBJ1-5; CDR3nt: TGTGCCAGCAGCCGACACGCAGAAAATCAGCCCCAGCATTTT; CDR3aa: CASSRHAENQPQHF
abundance: -; d_gene: TRBD1; v_gene: TRBV7-2; j_gene: TRBJ2-7; CDR3nt: TGTGCCAGCAGCTTGAGGACAGGGGAAAGAGAGCAGTACTTC; CDR3aa: CASSLRTGEREQYF
abundance: -; d_gene: -; v_gene: TRBV7-9; j_gene: TRBJ1-2; CDR3nt: TGTGCCAGCAGCTCCCAGGGGCTGGGCTACACCTTC; CDR3aa: CASSSQGLGYTF
abundance: -; d_gene: -; v_gene: TRBV6-5; j_gene: TRBJ1-2; CDR3nt: TGTGCCAGCAGTTACTCCACAGAGTCCCTGCGCTATGGCTACACCTTC; CDR3aa: CASSYSTESLRYGYTF
abundance: -; d_gene: -; v_gene: TRBV19; j_gene: TRBJ2-7; CDR3nt: TGTGCCAGCTCAGCGGACTACGAGCAGTACTTC; CDR3aa: CASSADYEQYF
abundance: few; d_gene: -; v_gene: TRBV7-9; j_gene: TRBJ2-5; CDR3nt: TGTGCCAGCAGCTTAGTGGGGGTAACGCCAAACCAAGAGACCCAGTACTTC; CDR3aa: CASSLVGVTPNQETQYF
abundance: -; d_gene: TRBD1; v_gene: TRBV6-6; j_gene: TRBJ1-2; CDR3nt: TGTGCCAGCAGTTACTCAGACAGGGGGTCCTATGGCTACACCTTC; CDR3aa: CASSYSDRGSYGYTF
abundance: -; d_gene: TRBD1; v_gene: TRBV12-5; j_gene: TRBJ2-5; CDR3nt: TGTGCTAGTGGCCCGGCGGGACAGGGGGCGCGACGGGAGACCCAGTACTTC; CDR3aa: CASGPAGQGARRETQYF
abundance: few; d_gene: -; v_gene: TRBV6-1; j_gene: TRBJ1-1; CDR3nt: TGTGCCAGCAGTGTTAATAGGGGGAACACTGAAGCTTTCTTT; CDR3aa: CASSVNRGNTEAFF
abundance: -; d_gene: -; v_gene: TRBV28; j_gene: TRBJ1-5; CDR3nt: TGTGCCAGCCTCCGGGGGGGGCATCAGCCCCAGCATTTT; CDR3aa: CASLRGGHQPQHF
abundance: -; d_gene: -; v_gene: TRBV19; j_gene: TRBJ2-2; CDR3nt: TGTGCCAGTAGTATTTCAGGGTCTGGCACCGGGGAGCTGTTTTTT; CDR3aa: CASSISGSGTGELFF
abundance: few; d_gene: -; v_gene: TRBV2; j_gene: TRBJ1-6; CDR3nt: TGTGCCAGCAGTGACAACAGCCGTAATTCACCCCTCCACTTT; CDR3aa: CASSDNSRNSPLHF
abundance: -; d_gene: -; v_gene: TRBV6-1; j_gene: TRBJ1-5; CDR3nt: TGTGCCAGCAGTGAAGCGTGGGACTATACAGGGCTTGAGGGCAATCAGCCCCAGCATTTT; CDR3aa: CASSEAWDYTGLEGNQPQHF
abundance: -; d_gene: TRBD2; v_gene: TRBV29-1; j_gene: TRBJ2-5; CDR3nt: TGCAGCGTTGAACCGGGCGGGGGGGGCGTGGAGACCCAGTACTTC; CDR3aa: CSVEPGGGGVETQYF
abundance: -; d_gene: -; v_gene: TRBV27; j_gene: TRBJ2-6; CDR3nt: TGTGCCAGCAGTTTTGTTGGGGCCAACGTCCTGACTTTC; CDR3aa: CASSFVGANVLTF
abundance: -; d_gene: -; v_gene: TRBV13; j_gene: TRBJ1-1; CDR3nt: TGTGCCAGCAGCTTTAAGGTAGGGCACACTGAAGCTTTCTTT; CDR3aa: CASSFKVGHTEAFF
abundance: -; d_gene: TRBD1; v_gene: TRBV6-1; j_gene: TRBJ2-2; CDR3nt: TGTGCCAGCGTCATGACAGGGGTTTTCACCGGGGAGCTGTTTTTT; CDR3aa: CASVMTGVFTGELFF